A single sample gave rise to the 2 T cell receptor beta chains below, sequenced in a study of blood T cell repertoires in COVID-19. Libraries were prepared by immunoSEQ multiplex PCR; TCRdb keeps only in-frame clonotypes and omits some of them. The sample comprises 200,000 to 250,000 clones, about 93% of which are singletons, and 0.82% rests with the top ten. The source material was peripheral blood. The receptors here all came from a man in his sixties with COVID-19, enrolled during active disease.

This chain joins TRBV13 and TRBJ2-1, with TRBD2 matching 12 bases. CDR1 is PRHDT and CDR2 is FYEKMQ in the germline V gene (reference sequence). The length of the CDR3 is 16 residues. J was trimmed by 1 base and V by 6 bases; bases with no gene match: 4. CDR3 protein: CASRPTSGRSYNEQFF. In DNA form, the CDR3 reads TGTGCCAGCAGGCCAACTAGCGGGAGGTCCTACAATGAGCAGTTCTTC.

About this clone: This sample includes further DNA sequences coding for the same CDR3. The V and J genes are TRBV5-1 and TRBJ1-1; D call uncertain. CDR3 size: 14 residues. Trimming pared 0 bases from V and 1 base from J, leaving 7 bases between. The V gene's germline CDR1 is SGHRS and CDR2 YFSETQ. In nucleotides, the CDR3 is TGCGCCAGCAGCTTGGGAGGCGGGAACACTGAAGCTTTCTTT. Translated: CASSLGGGNTEAFF.